This T cell receptor (beta chain) was profiled in a study of Ad26.COV2.S vaccination and SARS-CoV-2 variants. There are 13 residues in the CDR3. The V and J ends lost 10 bases and 7 bases respectively, with 14 bases between them. Per germline, CDR1 MNHNY and CDR2 SVGAGI (reference sequence). Findings of the study overall: The analyses of TCR breadth and depth may have understated the size of total T cell responses.

Profiled with immunoSEQ multiplex PCR; TCRdb holds only in-frame clones, not every one. The data hold about 350,000 clones, with about 90% observed a single time. With respect to this clone: Its target is unknown.

This sequence was found in a human donor who had recovered from COVID-19. The chain couples TRBV6-6 to TRBJ1-6, with D possibly matching TRBD1 (6 bases). The sequenced sample was peripheral blood, obtained after recovery from COVID-19. The CDR3 DNA sequence: TGTGCCACCAAGGGGGAGCTGAATTCACCCCTCCACTTT. Its protein is CATKGELNSPLHF.